The entry that follows covers one TCR beta chain sequence. The antigen is undetermined. This entry belongs to a study of blood T cells in healthy people across ages. Overall study findings and caveats: As age increased, TCR beta diversity per million T cells fell in a roughly linear fashion. Both naive CD4+ cell counts and diversity were greater in long-lived donors than in aged donors. Researchers report that TCR beta diversity correlated strongly with naive T cell percentage.

With a J-beta primer mix and a sample-barcoded 5' primer, a second PCR ran roughly 6 to 11 cycles. One entry per CDR3 protein results from TCRdb running MiXCR on the 5' RACE reads. The sample carries about 680,000 distinct CDR3 sequences, 45% to 50% recorded once. The CDR3 is 13 residues long. V lost 8 bases and J lost 5, with 14 bases in between. Looked up from germline, CDR1 is LNHNV and CDR2 is YYDKDF (reference sequence). Sequenced input: blood. The source of this sequence is a woman aged 60-75 years in good health. The V and J genes are TRBV15 and TRBJ2-3; a weak D match, TRBD2 (6 bases). As DNA, the CDR3 is TGTGCCACCCGAAAGGAGGGAGGAGATACGCAGTATTTT. Residues: CATRKEGGDTQYF.